The 27 T cell receptor beta chains presented below share a single source sample, sequenced in a study of OX40 agonist ivuxolimab in advanced cancers. Method: immunoSEQ multiplex PCR; TCRdb's copy keeps in-frame clones and lacks some. The sample yields about 86,000 clones, about 90% seen once. The material sequenced was CD4+ or CD8+ T cells sorted from blood, taken in a trial of the OX40 agonist ivuxolimab. These receptors came from an adult with an advanced solid tumor such as melanoma, head and neck, liver or kidney cancer.

The chain combines TRBV7-1 with TRBJ1-3; D is possibly TRBD1 (5 bases). TRBV7-1 is classed as an ORF, of uncertain function. This CDR3 has 14 amino acids. Trimming took 4 bases from V and 2 from J, leaving 9 bases between them. The CDR3: CASSLARAGNTIYF. The CDR3 nucleotides read TGTGCCAGCAGCTTAGCCAGGGCTGGAAACACCATATATTTT.

V is TRBV28 and J is TRBJ2-3; the D gene could be TRBD1 or TRBD2 (6 bases each). V lost 10 bases and J lost 3, with 23 bases in between. The length of the CDR3 is 16 residues. The germline V gene encodes CDR1 MDHEN and CDR2 SYDVKM. In DNA form, the CDR3 reads TGTGCCACCAGCAGATTCCCGCAGGGGACTACAGATACGCAGTATTTT. Translating gives CATSRFPQGTTDTQYF. The full variable domain, its missing parts supplied by reference TRBV28 and TRBJ2-3, is DVKVTQSSRYLVKRTGEKVFLECVQDMDHENMFWYRQDPGLGLRLIYFSYDVKMKEKGDIPEGYSVSREKKERFSLILESASTNQTSMYLCATSRFPQGTTDTQYFGPGTRLTVL.

The chain uses TRBV7-2 and TRBJ1-5, with 7 bases aligning to TRBD1. The length of the CDR3 is 14 residues. V was clipped by 7 bases and J by 8 bases; unmatched bases: 11. Germline values: CDR1 SGHTA, CDR2 FQGNSA. As DNA, the CDR3 is TGTGCCAGCACTCCCTCGACAGGGCTCGAGCCCCAGCATTTT. Translation: CASTPSTGLEPQHF.

This clone was picked up one time. The chain links TRBV7-9 to TRBJ2-4; 7 bases map to TRBD2. V was clipped by 0 bases and J by 4 bases; unmatched bases: 6. The CDR3 contains 16 residues. CDR1 is SEHNR, CDR2 FQNEAQ, per germline (reference sequence). Written as DNA, the CDR3 is TGTGCCAGCAGCTTAGCGCTGGATAGCGGGAAAAACATTCAGTACTTC. Translated: CASSLALDSGKNIQYF.

The rearrangement joins TRBV27 to TRBJ2-5; no firm D call. This CDR3 is built from 15 residues. CDR1 MNHEY and CDR2 SMNVEV come from the germline V gene (reference sequence). Trimming cost V 2 bases and J 5 bases, with 15 bases left between them. The CDR3 reads CASSLRAAHWETQYF. In DNA, the CDR3 is TGTGCCAGCAGTTTAAGGGCAGCTCATTGGGAGACCCAGTACTTC.

This chain joins TRBV28 and TRBJ2-1; perhaps D is TRBD1 or TRBD2 (5 bases each). Germline V CDR1 and CDR2: MDHEN, SYDVKM. V lost 1 base to trimming and J lost 0 bases, with 7 bases between them. This CDR3 has 15 residues. The CDR3 region is CASSLSGTSYNEQFF. DNA of the CDR3: TGTGCCAGCAGTTTATCGGGGACCTCCTACAATGAGCAGTTCTTC.

J is TRBJ2-7 and V is TRBV4-1; 10 nucleotides line up with TRBD2. V dropped 6 bases and J dropped 0; count of bases not matched to a gene: 8. CDR3 size: 16 residues. Germline assignment: CDR1 MGHRA and CDR2 YSYEKL. The DNA of the CDR3 is TGCGCCAGCAGTCGGACTAGCGGTTCGAGCTCCTACGAGCAGTACTTC. Amino acids: CASSRTSGSSSYEQYF.

J is TRBJ1-1 and V is TRBV27, with D possibly TRBD1 on 5 matching bases. CDR1 and CDR2 (germline): MNHEY, SMNVEV (reference sequence). Trimming cost V 3 bases and J 4 bases, with 12 bases left between them. The CDR3 loop spans 14 amino acids. For the CDR3, the DNA is TGTGCCAGCAGTTTTTGGAACAGGCCCACTGAAGCTTTCTTT. It yields the protein CASSFWNRPTEAFF.

V is TRBV6-1 and J is TRBJ2-7; 11 bases are a match to TRBD1. The CDR3 has 16 residues. V was pared by 3 bases and J by 2 bases, with 6 bases of the junction left unmatched. CDR1 is MNHNS and CDR2 is SASEGT in the germline V gene. The CDR3 sequence is CASSDRGQGAPYEQYF. In nucleotides, the CDR3 is TGTGCCAGCAGTGACAGAGGACAGGGGGCTCCCTACGAGCAGTACTTC.

This clone was found a few times. The chain couples TRBV6-4 to TRBJ2-7; no firm D call. CDR1 is MRHNA, CDR2 SNTAGT, per germline. There are 11 residues in the CDR3. V lost 4 bases and J 9 bases, leaving 10 bases between the germline ends. The CDR3 nucleotides read TGTGCCAGCAGTGCCCCGGCTGTGCAGTACTTC. It is translated as CASSAPAVQYF.

This clone was observed a few times. The chain uses TRBV6-5 and TRBJ1-1; 7 nucleotides agree with TRBD1. The CDR3 is 14 residues long. Germline CDR1 reads MNHEY; CDR2 reads SVGAGI. The V and J ends lost 7 bases and 0 bases, in that order; junction bases with no gene match: 5. The chain's CDR3 is CASIPTGMNTEAFF. In nucleotides, the CDR3 is TGTGCCAGCATTCCGACAGGGATGAACACTGAAGCTTTCTTT.

CDR3 protein: CASSDRGLSKNIQYF. The CDR3 DNA reads as TGTGCCAGCAGTGACAGGGGGCTATCCAAAAACATTCAGTACTTC. V and J are TRBV27 and TRBJ2-4, with 10 positions matching TRBD1. Germline CDR1 MNHEY, CDR2 SMNVEV (reference sequence). The length of the CDR3 is 15 residues. Trimming at V came to 5 bases and at J to 2 bases, leaving 3 bases not matched to a gene.

The chain has TRBV28 and TRBJ1-2; TRBD1 matches 8 bases. This CDR3 comprises 14 residues. V lost 3 bases and J lost 4; bases outside the gene matches: 4. CDR1 MDHEN and CDR2 SYDVKM come from the germline V gene. In nucleotides, the CDR3 is TGTGCCAGCAGTTTGGGGGACAGGTCCTATGGCTACACCTTC. Amino acids: CASSLGDRSYGYTF.

The rearrangement links TRBV2 to TRBJ2-2; D remains unclear. With 5 bases removed from V and 1 base from J, the gap between germline ends came to 11 bases. The germline gives CDR1 SNHLY, CDR2 FYNNEI. There are 15 residues in the CDR3. The CDR3 DNA is TGTGCCAGCAGTCCCCAAATGGGGAACACCGGGGAGCTGTTTTTT. Translating gives CASSPQMGNTGELFF.

This rearrangement joins TRBV29-1 to TRBJ1-1, with D maybe TRBD1 (6 bases). Germline values: CDR1 SQVTM, CDR2 ANQGSEA. Trimming took 0 bases from V and 1 from J, leaving 6 bases between them. This CDR3 is built from 13 residues. This CDR3 reads CSVEETGNTEAFF. CDR3 nucleotide sequence: TGCAGCGTTGAAGAGACAGGGAACACTGAAGCTTTCTTT. Filled out from reference TRBV29-1 and TRBJ1-1, the complete variable domain reads SAVISQKPSRDICQRGTSLTIQCQVDSQVTMMFWYRQQPGQSLTLIATANQGSEATYESGFVIDKFPISRPNLTFSTLTVSNMSPEDSSIYLCSVEETGNTEAFFGQGTRLTVV.

This clone was detected only once. V and J are TRBV7-2 and TRBJ1-1; 9 bases map to TRBD1. Looked up from germline, CDR1 is SGHTA and CDR2 is FQGNSA. This CDR3 is built from 14 residues. V shed 3 bases, J shed 5 bases, and the junction held 4 bases outside the gene matches. CDR3 coding DNA: TGTGCCAGCAGCTTGCACAGGGGGCGTACTGAAGCTTTCTTT. Encoded protein: CASSLHRGRTEAFF.

CDR3 in amino acids: CRQEQGKNYGYTF. The CDR3 DNA is TGCAGGCAGGAACAGGGTAAAAACTATGGCTACACCTTC. V gene TRBV29-1 combines with J gene TRBJ1-2; TRBD1 is a possible D gene (6 bases). The V gene's germline CDR1 is SQVTM and CDR2 ANQGSEA. The CDR3 consists of 13 residues.

This clone was seen a few times. The sample holds other DNA sequences that translate to the same CDR3. The chain uses TRBV5-6 and TRBJ1-2; D uncertain. The CDR3 extends over 13 amino acids. The ends were cut back, 1 base at V and 4 bases at J, with 8 bases in the middle. The germline V gene encodes CDR1 SGHDT and CDR2 YYEEEE. The CDR3 DNA is TGTGCCAGCAGCTTGAGGAGACTCTATGGCTACACCTTC. This sequence encodes CASSLRRLYGYTF.

About this clone itself: Additional DNA sequences in this sample encode the identical CDR3. V and J are TRBV6-1 and TRBJ2-7; tentatively, D is TRBD1 or TRBD2 (6 bases each). Germline values: CDR1 MNHNS, CDR2 SASEGT. The germline V and J ends were trimmed by 6 bases and 2 bases, with 11 bases remaining between them. This CDR3 has 13 residues. The CDR3 DNA reads as TGTGCCAGCAGGACTAGGGACACCTACGAGCAGTACTTC. This encodes CASRTRDTYEQYF.

This clone showed up just a few times. The genes are TRBV6-1 and TRBJ1-5; the D gene is possibly TRBD1 (5 bases). Germline V lookup: CDR1 MNHNS, CDR2 SASEGT. This CDR3 is built from 14 residues. The ends were cut back, 5 bases at V and 2 bases at J, with 10 bases in the middle. CDR3: CASSPGHGNQPQHF. The CDR3 nucleotides are TGTGCCAGCAGTCCTGGACACGGCAATCAGCCCCAGCATTTT.

The J gene is TRBJ2-6, the V gene TRBV7-6; D remains ambiguous. The CDR3 is made up of 18 amino acids. In germline, CDR1 is SGHVS, CDR2 FNYEAQ. Deletions cut 1 base from V and 0 bases from J, with 13 bases between. CDR3 nucleotides: TGTGCCAGCAGCTTAGATAGTCTCTGGGGCTCTGGGGCCAACGTCCTGACTTTC. It codes for CASSLDSLWGSGANVLTF.

The count of this clone is one. The J gene is TRBJ2-3, the V gene TRBV10-3, with D unclear. The V end was cut by 2 bases, the J end by 3 bases, with 9 bases between. From germline, CDR1 is ENHRY and CDR2 SYGVKD. The CDR3 has 14 residues. CDR3 sequence: CAISEGVRTDTQYF. In DNA form, the CDR3 reads TGTGCCATCAGTGAGGGCGTCCGGACAGATACGCAGTATTTT.

This chain's CDR3 is CASSGGQDPRSPLHF. The CDR3 DNA sequence: TGTGCCAGCAGCGGGGGCCAGGACCCTCGATCACCCCTCCACTTT. The rearrangement uses TRBV9 and TRBJ1-6; D may be TRBD1 (5 bases). Per the germline V gene, CDR1 is SGDLS and CDR2 is YYNGEE. The CDR3 consists of 15 residues. V was clipped by 3 bases and J by 10 bases, with 17 bases between them.

Comments on this clone: A junction end diverges from the germline sequence, so it may reflect a read error. The chain carries TRBV7-9 and TRBJ1-1; D is unresolved. Germline V gene lookup returns CDR1 SEHNR and CDR2 FQNEAQ (reference sequence). The CDR3 has 13 amino acids. The chain's CDR3 is CASSLEMNTKAFF. The CDR3, as DNA: TGTGCCAGCAGCTTGGAAATGAACACTAAAGCTTTCTTT.

This chain connects TRBV10-3 to TRBJ1-1, with TRBD1 as a possible D gene (5 bases). The germline V and J ends were trimmed by 0 bases and 8 bases, with 10 bases remaining between them. This CDR3 has 13 amino acids. Germline-derived CDR1 and CDR2 are ENHRY and SYGVKD. The CDR3 loop reads CAISESGVREAFF. The CDR3 nucleotides are TGTGCCATCAGTGAGTCGGGGGTGCGGGAAGCTTTCTTT.

J is TRBJ1-4 and V is TRBV6-5, with 8 bases matching TRBD1. CDR3 length equals 15 residues. Germline V CDR1 and CDR2: MNHEY, SVGAGI. J was trimmed by 8 bases and V by 8 bases; bases with no gene match: 13. The CDR3 region is CASLGSARGREKLFF. The CDR3 bases are TGTGCCAGCCTCGGATCCGCCAGGGGGCGCGAAAAACTGTTTTTT.

The chain couples TRBV7-2 to TRBJ2-7; TRBD2 matches 9 bases. V lost 10 bases, J lost 4 bases, and 14 bases stayed unmatched. CDR1 and CDR2 (germline): SGHTA, FQGNSA. The CDR3 has 15 amino acids. CDR3: CATSKPGTSLYEQYF. For the CDR3, the DNA is TGTGCCACTTCGAAACCCGGGACTAGCTTATACGAGCAGTACTTC.